The 26 T cell receptor beta chains given below trace back to one sample, sequenced in a study of human thymus T cells (TCRdb year 2020). The thymus tissue came from surgical resects taken out during corrective cardiac surgery. The method was the immunoSEQ multiplex PCR assay. The table comes from immuneACCESS by way of TCRdb, which keeps in-frame sequences with V and J called. Part of the clones is missing from these tables; in studies checked, under half for an unresolved V gene and the rest for unknown reasons. This sample has under 150,000 clones in its table, and over 85% of those were observed once. The top ten constitute around 0.024% of the sample. The specimen sequenced was thymus tissue. The receptors shown here come from a boy under two years old with a congenital heart defect but otherwise immunologically healthy.

CDR3 in amino acids: CASSSGQGYSYGYTF. The CDR3 DNA reads as TGCGCCAGCAGCTCGGGACAGGGATACTCCTATGGCTACACCTTC. The chain uses TRBV5-1 and TRBJ1-2; 9 bases agree with TRBD1. Germline-derived CDR1 and CDR2 are SGHRS and YFSETQ. The CDR3 spans 15 residues. The trim removed 3 bases at V and 4 bases at J, leaving 7 bases unmatched.

V usage is TRBV28 and J usage is TRBJ2-1; a possible D gene is TRBD2 (7 bases). Per the germline V gene, CDR1 is MDHEN and CDR2 is SYDVKM. The V end lost 7 bases, the J end lost 8 bases, and 21 bases lay between the germline ends. This CDR3 has 15 residues. The CDR3 spells CASTAPGGPNDEQFF. For the CDR3, the DNA is TGTGCCAGCACAGCCCCGGGGGGCCCAAATGATGAGCAGTTCTTC.

The genes are TRBV4-3 and TRBJ2-7; 10 nucleotides agree with TRBD1. The CDR3 loop spans 15 amino acids. J gave up 4 bases and V 0 bases, and 3 bases lay outside the gene matches. CDR1 and CDR2 (germline): LGHNA, YSLEER. This CDR3 reads CASSQDRTGGYEQYF. The CDR3 DNA is TGCGCCAGCAGCCAAGATAGGACAGGGGGTTACGAGCAGTACTTC.

This rearrangement joins TRBV10-3 to TRBJ2-3; 8 nucleotides agree with TRBD1. The CDR3 length is 16 residues. Trimming removed 2 bases from V and 2 bases from J; junction bases left unmatched: 6. CDR1 and CDR2 from the germline V gene are ENHRY and SYGVKD. CDR3 sequence: CAISEPRQGTTDTQYF. For the CDR3, the DNA is TGTGCCATCAGTGAGCCCAGACAGGGGACCACAGATACGCAGTATTTT.

This clone was seen just once. J is TRBJ1-3 and V is TRBV15; D perhaps matches TRBD1 (6 bases). CDR3 length equals 13 residues. The V and J ends lost 11 bases and 6 bases respectively, with 17 bases between them. Germline CDR1 LNHNV, CDR2 YYDKDF (reference sequence). CDR3: CAATGSGANTIYF. The CDR3 DNA sequence: TGTGCCGCCACAGGGTCCGGGGCAAACACCATATATTTT.

The CDR3 region has the DNA TGTGCCTACATCACGACCCGGGACTCCACAGATACGCAGTATTTT. Residues: CAYITTRDSTDTQYF. The chain couples TRBV30 to TRBJ2-3, with a weak D call TRBD2 (6 bases). Trimming cost V 7 bases and J 2 bases, with 19 bases left between them. In germline, CDR1 is GTSNPN, CDR2 SVGIG (reference sequence). This CDR3 region has 15 residues.

This clone was picked up a small number of times. The CDR3 nucleotides are TGTGCCAACAAAACAGGGGTGGGCACTGAAGCTTTCTTT. The encoded protein is CANKTGVGTEAFF. The rearrangement uses TRBV11-2 and TRBJ1-1; 7 bases agree with TRBD1. J gave up 4 bases and V 10 bases, and 9 bases lay outside the gene matches. The CDR3 runs 13 residues. The germline V gene encodes CDR1 SGHAT and CDR2 FQNNGV.

This chain's CDR3 is CASGEGQTFSPLHF. In DNA form, the CDR3 reads TGTGCCAGTGGGGAGGGACAGACATTTTCACCCCTCCACTTT. V usage is TRBV19 and J usage is TRBJ1-6; 7 bases line up with TRBD1. V gave up 8 bases and J gave up 9 bases; unmatched junction bases: 10. The CDR3 length is 14 residues. CDR1 and CDR2 from the germline V gene are LNHDA and SQIVND (reference sequence).

The chain combines TRBV2 with TRBJ1-1; 7 bases fit TRBD1. The CDR3 is made up of 14 amino acids. V dropped 6 bases and J dropped 2; count of bases not matched to a gene: 6. CDR1 and CDR2 (germline): SNHLY, FYNNEI. The CDR3 reads CASRPDRLNTEAFF. CDR3 DNA sequence: TGTGCCAGCAGGCCGGACAGGCTAAACACTGAAGCTTTCTTT.

The gene calls are TRBV9 and TRBJ1-1; D is undetermined. The CDR3 has 14 residues. V was pared by 2 bases and J by 2 bases, with 10 bases between. Germline assignment: CDR1 SGDLS and CDR2 YYNGEE. CDR3 in DNA: TGTGCCAGCAGCGTTGAAGAGTATAACACTGAAGCTTTCTTT. It yields the protein CASSVEEYNTEAFF.

This chain joins TRBV14 and TRBJ1-3, with D tentatively TRBD1 (6 bases). This CDR3 is 15 amino acids long. V shed 1 base and J shed 6 bases, with 13 bases lying between them. The germline CDR1 and CDR2 sequences are SGHDN and FVKESK. CDR3 residues: CASSQGGPQQNTIYF. The CDR3 nucleotides read TGTGCCAGCAGCCAAGGGGGGCCTCAACAAAACACCATATATTTT.

This rearrangement joins TRBV4-2 to TRBJ2-1, with 10 positions matching TRBD2. Germline V gene sequence: CDR1 LGHNA, CDR2 YNFKEQ. The CDR3 totals 16 residues. Trimming cost V 2 bases and J 7 bases; bases outside gene matches: 8. For the CDR3, the DNA is TGTGCCAGCAGCCAACATAAGCGGGGGGGCAGTAATGAGCAGTTCTTC. Its protein product is CASSQHKRGGSNEQFF.

The chain links TRBV28 to TRBJ2-2; possibly TRBD2 for D (6 bases). The CDR3 is 16 amino acids. Germline CDR1 is MDHEN and CDR2 is SYDVKM. Trimming pared 5 bases from V and 0 bases from J, leaving 13 bases between. The CDR3: CASSPVQRANTGELFF. In nucleotides, the CDR3 is TGTGCCAGCAGTCCCGTGCAGCGGGCGAACACCGGGGAGCTGTTTTTT.

V is TRBV27 and J is TRBJ1-1, with D maybe TRBD1 (5 bases). This CDR3 contains 13 residues. Germline values: CDR1 MNHEY, CDR2 SMNVEV (reference sequence). Trimming took 6 bases from V and 1 from J, leaving 9 bases between them. CDR3 region: CASRGRGNTEAFF. CDR3 DNA sequence: TGTGCCAGCAGGGGGAGGGGGAACACTGAAGCTTTCTTT.

The chain has TRBV4-2 and TRBJ1-3; D is unclear. CDR1 and CDR2 from the germline V gene are LGHNA and YNFKEQ. Trimming cost V 4 bases and J 12 bases, with 16 bases left between them. This CDR3 contains 13 residues. Here the CDR3 DNA reads TGTGCCAGCAGCCCTGATGGGGAGGAGGGCATATATTTT. Translating gives CASSPDGEEGIYF.

V and J are TRBV5-1 and TRBJ2-2; D is unclear. Germline V CDR1 and CDR2: SGHRS, YFSETQ. This CDR3 region has 12 residues. V was pared by 3 bases and J by 5 bases, with 5 bases between. CDR3 coding DNA: TGCGCCAGCAGCTGGCGGACCGGGGAGCTGTTTTTT. Its translation is CASSWRTGELFF.

CDR3 residues: CASRGHRQHGDTGELFF. For the CDR3, the DNA is TGTGCCAGTAGAGGTCATAGGCAGCACGGGGACACCGGGGAGCTGTTTTTT. The chain recombines TRBV19 with TRBJ2-2; D possibly corresponds to TRBD2 (5 bases). The V gene's germline CDR1 is LNHDA and CDR2 SQIVND (reference sequence). The length of the CDR3 is 17 residues. Trimming removed 6 bases at V and 3 bases at J, with 20 bases between.

The rearrangement links TRBV28 to TRBJ2-5; tentatively, D is TRBD2 (5 bases). The CDR3 has 17 amino acids. With 1 base removed from V and 5 bases from J, the gap between germline ends came to 20 bases. From germline, CDR1 is MDHEN and CDR2 SYDVKM. The DNA for the CDR3 is TGTGCCAGCAGTTTATCCGTCCGAGGGAAACCGGCGGAGACCCAGTACTTC. Its protein product is CASSLSVRGKPAETQYF. The whole variable domain, filled in from reference TRBV28 and TRBJ2-5, reads DVKVTQSSRYLVKRTGEKVFLECVQDMDHENMFWYRQDPGLGLRLIYFSYDVKMKEKGDIPEGYSVSREKKERFSLILESASTNQTSMYLCASSLSVRGKPAETQYFGPGTRLLVL.

The chain is built from TRBV19 and TRBJ2-3, with D tentatively TRBD2 (6 bases). Germline V gene data show CDR1 as LNHDA and CDR2 as SQIVND (reference sequence). This CDR3 region has 16 residues. The ends were cut back, 3 bases at V and 3 bases at J, with 16 bases in the middle. The CDR3 DNA sequence: TGTGCCAGTAGTATGGGGGGAGCAGTTGGTACAGATACGCAGTATTTT. Amino acid sequence: CASSMGGAVGTDTQYF.

This chain joins TRBV27 and TRBJ1-6, with 7 bases aligning to TRBD1. Germline V CDR1 and CDR2: MNHEY, SMNVEV (reference sequence). Unmatched junction bases numbered 11, after V lost 5 bases and J lost 7 bases. The CDR3 sequence is 16 residues long. This CDR3 reads CASSPTTGTSNSPLHF. CDR3 coding DNA: TGTGCCAGCAGTCCAACGACAGGGACCTCAAATTCACCCCTCCACTTT.

J is TRBJ1-2 and V is TRBV19, with 9 bases matching TRBD1. V trimming: 0 bases; J trimming: 5 bases; junction bases outside the gene matches: 10. Germline V CDR1 and CDR2: LNHDA, SQIVND (reference sequence). The CDR3 contains 17 residues. The CDR3 sequence is CASSIECGTGSVYGYTF. DNA of the CDR3: TGTGCCAGTAGTATAGAATGCGGGACAGGGTCCGTATATGGCTACACCTTC.

The V call is TRBV30, the J call TRBJ2-7; 8 bases align to TRBD2. Germline CDR1 GTSNPN, CDR2 SVGIG (reference sequence). The V and J ends lost 3 bases and 0 bases, in that order; junction bases with no gene match: 13. This CDR3 comprises 17 residues. CDR3 in DNA: TGTGCCTGGAGGGACTCCCCTGAGCGGGGGTCCTCCTACGAGCAGTACTTC. Translated: CAWRDSPERGSSYEQYF.

This clone was counted once. The chain combines TRBV7-2 with TRBJ2-3; 8 nucleotides match TRBD2. The trim removed 3 bases at V and 4 bases at J, leaving 9 bases unmatched. The germline gives CDR1 SGHTA, CDR2 FQGNSA. This CDR3 has 16 residues. CDR3 nucleotide sequence: TGTGCCAGCAGCTTTCGGGGCGGGGGGCCCCCAGATACGCAGTATTTT. Protein product: CASSFRGGGPPDTQYF.

This chain links TRBV30 with TRBJ1-3; 9 nucleotides agree with TRBD1. From germline, CDR1 is GTSNPN and CDR2 SVGIG (reference sequence). Trimming removed 4 bases from V and 4 bases from J; junction bases left unmatched: 8. The CDR3 consists of 15 residues. The CDR3 loop is CAWTGDRADGNTIYF. The CDR3 region has the DNA TGTGCCTGGACCGGGGACAGGGCAGACGGAAACACCATATATTTT.

V is TRBV7-2 and J is TRBJ2-3; D call uncertain. Deletions cut 7 bases from V and 1 base from J, with 9 bases between. The CDR3 is made up of 13 amino acids. Germline CDR1 and CDR2: SGHTA and FQGNSA. The CDR3 DNA follows: TGTGCCAGCACCTCACGACGCACAGATACGCAGTATTTT. Protein sequence: CASTSRRTDTQYF.

The V gene is TRBV4-2, the J gene TRBJ2-7, with 10 nucleotides matching TRBD1. J gave up 5 bases and V 0 bases, and 7 bases lay outside the gene matches. CDR1 and CDR2 (germline): LGHNA, YNFKEQ. This CDR3 spans 16 amino acids. The CDR3 loop reads CASSQDIRDRGHEQYF. The CDR3 DNA sequence: TGTGCCAGCAGCCAAGATATCCGGGACAGGGGCCACGAGCAGTACTTC.